This T cell receptor beta chain was sequenced for a study of blood T cell repertoires in COVID-19. The wider study: Samples came from the United States, Italy and Spain, spanning acute and convalescent COVID-19. From T cells, B-cell-depleted T cells, or PBMCs came the material, which was cDNA or gDNA.

Comment on this clone: Its ends do not fully match the called genes, so a read error is possible.

The V gene's germline CDR1 is LGHNT and CDR2 FRNRAP. This CDR3 is 13 amino acids long. Original processing methods: Nucleated cell counts were estimated from reference gene primer amplification. The table came from immunoSEQ multiplex PCR; TCRdb's copy has only in-frame clones and leaves some out. V and J calls and clone size are as listed in that table; D and trimming were resolved from the DNA. The sample contains 150,000 to 200,000 clones, 81% of which appear only once. One Seattle source followed patients from active infection through their disease course. The chain is built from TRBV12-5 and TRBJ1-3; D ambiguous. The assigned J gene may be wrong: the sequence end matches TRBJ2-2 better. The clonotype originates from an elderly woman with COVID-19, enrolled during active disease. The sequencing input was peripheral blood. CDR3 loop: CASGPPHTEELFF. The CDR3 DNA is TGTGCTAGTGGCCCCCCGCACACCGAGGAGCTGTTTTTT.